Listed below are T cell receptor beta chains from one sample, sequenced in a study of cytomegalovirus exposure and HLA in healthy donors. Assay used: immunoSEQ multiplex PCR; TCRdb lists only in-frame clones, some missing. The profile shows some 110,000 clones, around 86% of them singletons. The specimen was PBMCs. These receptors originate from a man aged 18 to 30 in good health and CMV-seronegative. Each CDR3 is given with its conserved first and last residue. D genes are given only for firm matches. A row's size may be missing; if present it is once, few, many or a size class.

J gene	D gene	V gene	clone size	CDR3 protein	CDR3 DNA
TRBJ2-7	TRBD2	TRBV11-2	once	CASSSQRLGEGGSYEQYF	TGTGCCAGCAGCTCTCAACGACTAGGGGAGGGAGGGAGCTACGAGCAGTACTTC
TRBJ1-6	-	TRBV5-6	-	CASSLGKFQGFNNSPLHF	TGTGCCAGCAGCTTGGGAAAGTTCCAGGGGTTTAATAATTCACCCCTCCACTTT
TRBJ2-1	-	TRBV6-1	-	CASSPQAGSYNEQFF	TGTGCCAGCAGTCCCCAAGCGGGCTCCTACAATGAGCAGTTCTTC
TRBJ2-2	-	TRBV30	-	CAWAEGNTGELFF	TGTGCCTGGGCAGAGGGTAACACCGGGGAGCTGTTTTTT
TRBJ2-3	-	TRBV7-2	-	CASSLLWVGAGITDTQYF	TGTGCCAGCAGCTTATTGTGGGTGGGGGCAGGAATCACAGATACGCAGTATTTT
TRBJ1-1	TRBD1	TRBV5-4	-	CASSLARGTNTEAFF	TGTGCCAGCAGCTTGGCCAGGGGGACGAACACTGAAGCTTTCTTT
TRBJ2-7	-	TRBV7-9	few	CASSGGSGYEQYF	TGTGCCAGCAGCGGAGGCAGTGGCTACGAGCAGTACTTC
TRBJ2-5	-	TRBV19	few	CASSIQGGGQETQYF	TGTGCCAGTAGTATCCAGGGAGGAGGACAAGAGACCCAGTACTTC
TRBJ2-3	TRBD2	TRBV6-4	few	CASSEAGGPGDTQYF	TGTGCCAGCAGTGAGGCGGGAGGGCCTGGAGATACGCAGTATTTT
TRBJ2-5	TRBD2	TRBV6-5	-	CASSRDSGSGGPYF	TGTGCCAGCAGTCGGGACAGTGGTAGCGGGGGACCCTACTTC
TRBJ1-4	-	TRBV29-1	-	CSATYGMVSEKLFF	TGCAGCGCAACCTACGGTATGGTTAGTGAAAAACTGTTTTTT
TRBJ1-2	TRBD1	TRBV28	-	CASSLHPGQGADYGYTF	TGTGCCAGCAGTTTACATCCGGGACAGGGGGCGGACTATGGCTACACCTTC
TRBJ1-3	-	TRBV27	-	CASSSTVNSGNTIYF	TGTGCCAGCAGCTCGACAGTCAACTCTGGAAACACCATATATTTT
TRBJ2-3	TRBD2	TRBV4-2	-	CASSQPGLGYTDTQYF	TGTGCCAGCAGCCAACCGGGACTAGGATACACAGATACGCAGTATTTT
TRBJ2-1	-	TRBV13	-	CASSPGPDSQFF	TGTGCCAGCAGCCCAGGGCCAGACTCGCAGTTCTTC
TRBJ1-1	TRBD1	TRBV5-1	-	CASSLLGTGALEAFF	TGCGCCAGCAGCTTGTTGGGGACAGGGGCTCTTGAAGCTTTCTTT
TRBJ1-1	-	TRBV7-2	-	CASSLGGNRVSTEAFF	TGTGCCAGCAGCTTAGGGGGGAACAGGGTTAGCACTGAAGCTTTCTTT
TRBJ2-7	TRBD1	TRBV7-9	-	CASSWTGGDYEQYF	TGTGCCAGCAGCTGGACAGGGGGGGACTACGAGCAGTACTTC
TRBJ1-4	TRBD1	TRBV30	-	CAWSVGTANEKLFF	TGTGCCTGGAGTGTAGGGACAGCTAATGAAAAACTGTTTTTT
TRBJ2-6	-	TRBV6-1	-	CASSEFGSGANVLTF	TGTGCCAGCAGTGAGTTCGGGTCTGGGGCCAACGTCCTGACTTTC
TRBJ1-1	TRBD1	TRBV19	-	CASSPQPGTAMNTEAFF	TGTGCCAGTAGTCCCCAACCCGGGACAGCCATGAACACTGAAGCTTTCTTT
TRBJ2-1	TRBD2	TRBV5-4	-	CASSLRTSGSIYEQFF	TGTGCCAGCAGCCTTAGGACTAGCGGGAGCATCTATGAGCAGTTCTTC
TRBJ2-7	TRBD1	TRBV5-1	-	CASTTGDPSQGEQYF	TGCGCCAGCACAACAGGGGATCCTTCACAGGGGGAGCAGTACTTC
TRBJ1-2	-	TRBV10-2	-	CASSEFQTAMYGYTF	TGCGCCAGCAGTGAATTTCAGACAGCTATGTATGGCTACACCTTC
TRBJ2-2	TRBD2	TRBV2	few	CASSPQRTSLAGELFF	TGTGCCAGCAGCCCCCAACGGACTAGCTTGGCCGGGGAGCTGTTTTTT
TRBJ1-4	-	TRBV30	few	CAWSEGILSKVFF	TGTGCCTGGAGTGAGGGGATTCTCTCCAAAGTGTTTTTT
TRBJ2-7	TRBD2	TRBV27	-	CASSPPGVAGSPYEQYF	TGTGCCAGCAGTCCCCCGGGTGTAGCGGGATCCCCCTACGAGCAGTACTTC
TRBJ2-7	TRBD2	TRBV2	-	CASSVTGGFSYEQYF	TGTGCCAGCAGTGTCACGGGGGGGTTCTCCTACGAGCAGTACTTC
TRBJ1-1	-	TRBV6-5	-	CASSYSGEAFF	TGTGCCAGCAGTTACAGCGGTGAAGCTTTCTTT
TRBJ2-7	TRBD1	TRBV5-8	-	CASSLVGTGFLEQYF	TGTGCCAGCAGCTTGGTCGGGACAGGGTTCCTCGAGCAGTACTTC
TRBJ1-3	-	TRBV18	-	CASSPDSLSGNTIYF	TGTGCCAGCTCACCAGACAGCCTCTCTGGAAACACCATATATTTT
TRBJ1-2	TRBD1	TRBV19	-	CASSGTGGNYGYTF	TGTGCCAGTAGCGGGACAGGGGGCAACTATGGCTACACCTTC
TRBJ2-1	-	TRBV11-3	-	CASSTGTRSYNEQFF	TGTGCCAGCAGCACCGGGACAAGGTCCTACAATGAGCAGTTCTTC
TRBJ1-1	TRBD1	TRBV6-6	-	CASSYSKRTGSTEAFF	TGTGCCAGCAGTTACTCGAAACGGACAGGGAGCACTGAAGCTTTCTTT
TRBJ1-5	-	TRBV18	-	CASSEWEASNQPQHF	TGTGCCAGCTCCGAGTGGGAGGCTAGCAATCAGCCCCAGCATTTT
TRBJ2-7	TRBD2	TRBV5-6	-	CASSLGLSGILREQYF	TGTGCCAGCAGCTTGGGTCTTAGCGGGATCCTGCGGGAGCAGTACTTC
TRBJ2-5	-	TRBV11-1	-	CASSLWGQQETQYF	TGTGCCAGCAGCTTATGGGGACAACAAGAGACCCAGTACTTC
TRBJ2-7	-	TRBV7-8	-	CASSSDPRGYEQYF	TGTGCCAGCAGCTCCGACCCTCGGGGTTACGAGCAGTACTTC
TRBJ2-1	-	TRBV30	-	CAWSVQGGDLYNEQFF	TGTGCCTGGAGTGTACAAGGCGGGGACCTCTACAATGAGCAGTTCTTC
TRBJ2-1	TRBD2	TRBV27	-	CASSLFGIPGLAALSSYNEQFF	TGTGCCAGCAGTTTATTTGGGATACCGGGACTAGCGGCACTAAGCTCCTACAATGAGCAGTTCTTC
TRBJ1-2	-	TRBV5-4	-	CASSLDRSTGYGYTF	TGTGCCAGCAGCTTAGATCGAAGCACGGGCTATGGCTACACCTTC
TRBJ1-2	-	TRBV5-6	once	CASSLGLTGYYGYTF	TGTGCCAGCAGCTTGGGACTAACAGGGTACTATGGCTACACCTTC
TRBJ2-4	-	TRBV5-6	-	CASSLAGQNIQYF	TGTGCCAGCAGCTTGGCCGGTCAAAACATTCAGTACTTC
TRBJ1-1	TRBD1	TRBV10-3	few	CAIGGQANTEAFF	TGTGCCATCGGGGGACAGGCGAACACTGAAGCTTTCTTT
TRBJ2-1	TRBD1	TRBV6-4	once	CASSDRQGAMCNEQFF	TGTGCCAGCAGTGATCGGCAGGGGGCGATGTGCAATGAGCAGTTCTTC
TRBJ2-5	-	TRBV6-4	-	CASSGQQETQYF	TGTGCCAGCAGCGGACAGCAAGAGACCCAGTACTTC
TRBJ1-4	-	TRBV19	-	CASSIGFRLNEKLFF	TGTGCCAGTAGTATAGGGTTCAGGCTCAATGAAAAACTGTTTTTT